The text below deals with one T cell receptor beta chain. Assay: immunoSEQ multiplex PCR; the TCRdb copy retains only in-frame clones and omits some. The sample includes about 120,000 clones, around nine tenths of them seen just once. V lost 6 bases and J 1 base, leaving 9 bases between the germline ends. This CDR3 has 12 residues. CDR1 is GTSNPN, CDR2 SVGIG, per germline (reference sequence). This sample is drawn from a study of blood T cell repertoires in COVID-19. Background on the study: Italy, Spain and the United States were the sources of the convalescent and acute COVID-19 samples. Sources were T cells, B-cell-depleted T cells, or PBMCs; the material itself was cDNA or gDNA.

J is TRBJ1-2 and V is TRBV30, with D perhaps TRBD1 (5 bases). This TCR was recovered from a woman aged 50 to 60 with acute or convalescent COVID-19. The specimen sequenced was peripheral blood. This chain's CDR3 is CACTQGNYGYTF. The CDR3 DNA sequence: TGTGCCTGCACCCAGGGTAACTATGGCTACACCTTC. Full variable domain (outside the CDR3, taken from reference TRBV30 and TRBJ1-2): SQTIHQWPATLVQPVGSPLSLECTVEGTSNPNLYWYRQAAGRGLQLLFYSVGIGQISSEVPQNLSASRPQDRQFILSSKKLLLSDSGFYLCACTQGNYGYTFGSGTRLTVV.